This entry lists 8 T cell receptor beta chains sequenced from one sample in a study of blood T cells in healthy people across ages. With a J-beta primer mix and a sample-barcoded 5' primer, a second PCR ran about 7 to 12 cycles. TCRdb passed the 5' RACE reads through MiXCR, listing each CDR3 protein once. Among over a million distinct CDR3 sequences listed, approximately 59% were seen once. The specimen sequenced was blood. The receptors shown here come from a young man in good health.

The chain carries TRBV7-9 and TRBJ2-7; TRBD2 matches 11 bases. Per germline, CDR1 SEHNR and CDR2 FQNEAQ (reference sequence). V was clipped by 6 bases and J by 4 bases; unmatched bases: 11. The CDR3 covers 16 residues. DNA of the CDR3: TGTGCCAGCAGTCCCGCAGGGGGACTAGCGGTTTACGAGCAGTACTTC. Translating gives CASSPAGGLAVYEQYF.

This clonotype came up a few times. V and J are TRBV6-2 or TRBV6-3 and TRBJ2-3; tentatively, D is TRBD2 (5 bases). This CDR3 is 15 amino acids long. Germline CDR1 and CDR2: MNHEY and SVGEGT. Trimming shortened V by 4 bases and J by 0 bases, and 11 bases separated the two germline ends. CDR3 region: CASSSGLFSTDTQYF. The CDR3 bases are TGTGCCAGCAGTTCCGGACTCTTTAGCACAGATACGCAGTATTTT.

As to this clonotype: One end of the junction fails to match germline, which may point to a read error. The chain carries TRBV12-3 or TRBV12-4 and TRBJ1-6, with D possibly TRBD1 on 5 matching bases. The CDR3 is 15 residues long. The CDR3 bases are TGTGCCAGCAGTTTATCGTCGGCAGGGAACTCACCCCCCCACTTT. Translating it yields CASSLSSAGNSPPHF.

The genes are TRBV27 and TRBJ2-1, with 11 bases lining up with TRBD2. Germline V CDR1 and CDR2: MNHEY, SMNVEV (reference sequence). This CDR3 has 15 amino acids. V trimming: 5 bases; J trimming: 9 bases; junction bases outside the gene matches: 9. CDR3 nucleotide sequence: TGTGCCAGCAGTACCCGGGGTAGCGGGGGGGTTGAGCAGTTCTTC. Its protein is CASSTRGSGGVEQFF.

The gene calls are TRBV20-1 and TRBJ2-1; 9 bases line up with TRBD2. Germline CDR1 is DFQATT and CDR2 is SNEGSKA (reference sequence). This CDR3 comprises 16 residues. J lost 8 bases, V lost 3 bases, and 14 bases had no gene match. The CDR3 loop reads CSASYGSGSPVDEQFF. The CDR3, as DNA: TGCAGTGCTAGCTACGGTAGCGGGAGCCCGGTGGATGAGCAGTTCTTC.

The chain joins TRBV20-1 to TRBJ2-7, with 7 bases matching TRBD1. V was clipped by 0 bases and J by 2 bases; unmatched bases: 7. The CDR3 is 15 residues long. The germline V gene encodes CDR1 DFQATT and CDR2 SNEGSKA (reference sequence). The CDR3, as DNA: TGCAGTGCTAGAGATTCGGACAGGACGACCTACGAGCAGTACTTC. It yields the protein CSARDSDRTTYEQYF.

As concerns this clonotype: The junction does not match germline at one end; this may be a read error. This sequence joins TRBV7-2 and TRBJ2-5, with 7 bases aligning to TRBD1. Germline V gene lookup returns CDR1 SGHTA and CDR2 FQGNSA. The CDR3 is 16 residues long. CDR3 nucleotide sequence: TGTGCCAGCAGAATCTACGGGACAGCTACTCAAGAGACCCTGTACTTC. This translates into CASRIYGTATQETLYF.

The rearrangement links TRBV11-2 to TRBJ1-3, with D unresolved. The V gene's germline CDR1 is SGHAT and CDR2 FQNNGV. The CDR3 runs 12 residues. The V end was cut by 5 bases, the J end by 8 bases, with 10 bases between. Written as DNA, the CDR3 is TGTGCCAGCAGCCCACTTTTCCACACCATATATTTT. It is translated as CASSPLFHTIYF.